This TCR beta chain was observed in a study of regulatory T cells in long-lasting Graves disease. Findings and caveats of the study: TCR diversity was lower in persistent Graves' patients than in newly diagnosed ones.

This CDR3 comprises 14 residues. Per the germline V gene, CDR1 is MDHEN and CDR2 is SYDVKM. The germline V and J ends were trimmed by 2 bases and 3 bases, with 11 bases remaining between them. The time point here: newly diagnosed GD, antithyroid drugs for less than 3 months. Making the TCR library involved RNA that had been extracted from PBMCs. This clonotype has at least ten counts. What it binds is unknown. Arm-PCR of CDR3 regions with iRepertoire HTBI primers generated TCR beta libraries. A single record per CDR3 protein comes from TCRdb applying MiXCR to the multiplex PCR reads. There are about 380,000 distinct CDR3 sequences in the sample; 15% occur only once, and about a fifth lies in the top ten.

Sequenced material: peripheral blood mononuclear cells (PBMCs), taken at new diagnosis, from a patient treated with antithyroid drugs. The V call is TRBV28, the J call TRBJ2-7, with D maybe TRBD2 (5 bases). The clonotype originates from a female donor with Graves disease. Here the CDR3 DNA reads TGTGCCAGCAGTTTAGCCGGGAAAGACTACGAGCAGTACTTC. It specifies CASSLAGKDYEQYF. Complete variable domain (other parts from reference TRBV28 and TRBJ2-7): DVKVTQSSRYLVKRTGEKVFLECVQDMDHENMFWYRQDPGLGLRLIYFSYDVKMKEKGDIPEGYSVSREKKERFSLILESASTNQTSMYLCASSLAGKDYEQYFGPGTRLTVT.